This is a list of T cell receptor beta chains from one sample in a study of breast tumors, draining lymph nodes, adjacent tissues. TCRdb recomputed calls from the multiplex PCR reads with MiXCR, one row per CDR3 protein. The sample lists about 24,000 distinct CDR3 sequences, 60% to 70% occurring once. The sample taken for sequencing was tumor-adjacent breast tissue. These TCRs come from a female donor with breast cancer. Some clones in this sample may be carry-over from other donors' samples. CDR3s include the opening cysteine and the closing phenylalanine or tryptophan. A D gene is named only where the DNA matches it firmly. Not all rows give a size; the values are once, few, many and, for expanded clones, a class.

D gene	V gene	CDR3 length	clone size	J gene	CDR3 protein	CDR3 DNA
TRBD2	TRBV5-5	17	.	TRBJ2-3	CASSFDGRATGTDTQYF	TGTGCCAGCAGCTTTGACGGGAGGGCTACCGGCACAGATACGCAGTATTTT
.	TRBV4-1	13	.	TRBJ2-7	CASSQSWTDEQYF	TGCGCCAGCAGCCAATCATGGACAGATGAGCAGTACTTC
TRBD2	TRBV15	17	.	TRBJ2-3	CATSRDWTSGDTDTQYF	TGTGCCACCAGCAGAGATTGGACTAGCGGGGACACAGATACGCAGTATTTT
TRBD1	TRBV6-1	14	.	TRBJ2-5	CASSHDRAQETQYF	TGTGCCAGCAGCCACGACAGGGCCCAAGAGACCCAGTACTTC
TRBD2	TRBV15	17	.	TRBJ2-1	CATSRVVASGFYNEQFF	TGTGCCACCAGCAGAGTGGTGGCTAGCGGGTTTTACAATGAGCAGTTCTTC
.	TRBV4-1	16	.	TRBJ2-2	CASSQDPPAPAGELFF	TGCGCCAGCAGCCAAGATCCACCGGCCCCGGCCGGGGAGCTGTTTTTT
.	TRBV20-1	14	.	TRBJ1-6	CSARERDWNSPLHF	TGCAGTGCTAGAGAACGGGATTGGAATTCACCCCTCCACTTT
TRBD2	TRBV11-3	14	once	TRBJ2-3	CASSFAGGTDTQYF	TGTGCCAGCAGCTTCGCGGGAGGCACAGATACGCAGTATTTT
.	TRBV20-1	14	.	TRBJ2-1	CSASSGRGALEQFF	TGCAGTGCTAGTTCGGGCAGGGGAGCCCTGGAGCAGTTCTTC
.	TRBV20-1	15	.	TRBJ2-5	CSATTPAQVGETQYF	TGCAGTGCTACAACACCCGCTCAAGTAGGAGAGACCCAGTACTTC
.	TRBV15	13	.	TRBJ2-5	CATSTLGGGTQYF	TGTGCCACCAGCACCCTCGGGGGAGGGACCCAGTACTTC
.	TRBV28	15	.	TRBJ1-6	CASCGQPFYNSPLHF	TGTGCCAGCTGTGGACAGCCTTTTTATAATTCACCCCTCCACTTT
.	TRBV10-1	15	.	TRBJ2-7	CASSVGPGSSYEQYF	TGCGCCAGCAGTGTCGGACCAGGGAGCTCCTACGAGCAGTACTTC
.	TRBV19	14	.	TRBJ2-1	CAILALLSYNEQFF	TGTGCCATTCTAGCGCTCCTCTCCTACAATGAGCAGTTCTTC
TRBD2	TRBV7-9	15	.	TRBJ2-7	CASSQDGGGYYEQYF	TGTGCCAGCAGCCAAGATGGGGGGGGTTACTACGAGCAGTACTTC
TRBD2	TRBV7-8	15	.	TRBJ2-7	CASSPFRTRFYEQYF	TGTGCCAGCAGCCCGTTTCGGACTAGGTTCTACGAGCAGTACTTC
.	TRBV12-3/TRBV12-4	15	.	TRBJ1-6	CASRVTGQNNSPLHF	TGTGCCAGCAGGGTGACCGGACAAAATAATTCACCCCTCCACTTT
.	TRBV5-1	13	.	TRBJ2-7	CASSLNRDYEQYF	TGCGCCAGCAGCTTAAACAGGGACTACGAGCAGTACTTC
.	TRBV12-3/TRBV12-4	13	medium-sized	TRBJ1-2	CASSFWAGNGYTF	TGTGCCAGCAGTTTTTGGGCAGGGAATGGCTACACCTTC
TRBD2	TRBV20-1	15	.	TRBJ2-2	CSASTSGRGTGELFF	TGCAGTGCTAGCACTAGCGGGAGGGGCACCGGGGAGCTGTTTTTT
.	TRBV11-2	16	.	TRBJ1-5	CASSLRPGDGNQPQHF	TGTGCCAGCAGCTTACGTCCCGGGGACGGCAATCAGCCCCAGCATTTT
.	TRBV19	12	medium-sized	TRBJ1-6	CASSTRGIPLHF	TGTGCCAGTAGTACCAGGGGAATACCCCTCCACTTT
TRBD2	TRBV11-2	16	.	TRBJ2-1	CASSRSRSSGRNEQFF	TGTGCCAGCAGCCGAAGTAGGTCTAGCGGGAGGAATGAGCAGTTCTTC
TRBD2	TRBV7-9	15	.	TRBJ2-1	CASSLPGTSVNEQFF	TGTGCCAGCAGCTTACCCGGGACTAGCGTCAATGAGCAGTTCTTC
TRBD1	TRBV6-5	18	.	TRBJ1-6	CASSYARQGADRVSPLHF	TGTGCCAGCAGTTACGCCAGACAGGGGGCCGATAGAGTATCACCCCTCCACTTT
.	TRBV3-1	15	.	TRBJ2-5	CASSQGLSRLGTQYF	TGTGCCAGCAGCCAAGGACTATCACGCCTTGGGACCCAGTACTTC
TRBD1	TRBV6-6	14	.	TRBJ2-5	CASSQNRGRMAVDF	TGTGCCAGCAGTCAAAACAGGGGGCGGATGGCGGTGGACTTC
.	TRBV7-9	16	.	TRBJ2-1	CASSLHDRLRYNEQFF	TGTGCCAGCAGCCTTCACGACAGGTTACGTTACAATGAGCAGTTCTTC
.	TRBV20-1	12	medium-sized	TRBJ1-2	CSARKGTLGYTF	TGCAGTGCTAGAAAGGGGACCTTGGGCTACACCTTC
TRBD1	TRBV30	14	many	TRBJ1-2	CAWNPGQGPYGYTF	TGTGCCTGGAACCCGGGACAGGGACCCTATGGCTACACCTTC
TRBD2	TRBV20-1	17	.	TRBJ2-1	CSASRTSGISSYNEQFF	TGCAGTGCTAGCCGGACTAGCGGAATTAGCTCCTACAATGAGCAGTTCTTC
.	TRBV5-7	15	many	TRBJ2-1	CASSWDSSSYNEQFF	TGTGCCAGCAGCTGGGATTCAAGCTCCTACAATGAGCAGTTCTTC
.	TRBV2	16	medium-sized	TRBJ2-7	CASSEAGGAPPYEQYF	TGTGCCAGCAGTGAAGCCGGCGGAGCGCCGCCCTACGAGCAGTACTTC
TRBD1	TRBV5-1	17	once	TRBJ2-2	CASSFGDREGGTGELFF	TGCGCCAGCAGCTTCGGCGACAGGGAAGGAGGTACCGGGGAGCTGTTTTTT
.	TRBV18	14	once	TRBJ2-7	CASSPDRNSYEQYF	TGTGCCAGCTCACCCGATAGAAACTCCTACGAGCAGTACTTC
TRBD1	TRBV5-1	14	.	TRBJ2-7	CASSPGTGEDEQYF	TGCGCCAGCAGCCCTGGGACAGGGGAGGACGAGCAGTACTTC
.	TRBV19	14	.	TRBJ2-1	CASSIRPGPNEQFF	TGTGCCAGTAGTATTCGTCCAGGTCCCAATGAGCAGTTCTTC
TRBD2	TRBV20-1	16	.	TRBJ2-1	CSASPGLAGGLAEQFF	TGCAGTGCTAGCCCGGGACTAGCGGGAGGCCTGGCTGAGCAGTTCTTC
.	TRBV20-1	17	.	TRBJ2-1	CSARLGEIRRPYNEQFF	TGCAGTGCTAGACTTGGCGAGATCCGGAGGCCCTACAATGAGCAGTTCTTC
TRBD2	TRBV12-3/TRBV12-4	14	.	TRBJ2-7	CASNLTSGSHEQYF	TGTGCCAGCAACCTGACTAGCGGGAGCCACGAGCAGTACTTC